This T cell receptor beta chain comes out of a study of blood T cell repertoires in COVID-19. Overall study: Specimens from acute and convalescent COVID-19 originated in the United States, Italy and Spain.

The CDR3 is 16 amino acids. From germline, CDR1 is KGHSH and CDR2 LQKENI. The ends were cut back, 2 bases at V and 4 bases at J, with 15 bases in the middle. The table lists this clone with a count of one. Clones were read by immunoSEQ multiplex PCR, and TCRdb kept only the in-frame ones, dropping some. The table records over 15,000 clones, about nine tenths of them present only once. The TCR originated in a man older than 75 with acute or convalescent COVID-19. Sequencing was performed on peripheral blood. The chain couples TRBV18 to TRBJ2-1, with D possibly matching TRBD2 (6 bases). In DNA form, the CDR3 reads TGTGCCAGCTCACCAATGGAGCGGGTGGTATACAATGAGCAGTTCTTC. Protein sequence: CASSPMERVVYNEQFF.